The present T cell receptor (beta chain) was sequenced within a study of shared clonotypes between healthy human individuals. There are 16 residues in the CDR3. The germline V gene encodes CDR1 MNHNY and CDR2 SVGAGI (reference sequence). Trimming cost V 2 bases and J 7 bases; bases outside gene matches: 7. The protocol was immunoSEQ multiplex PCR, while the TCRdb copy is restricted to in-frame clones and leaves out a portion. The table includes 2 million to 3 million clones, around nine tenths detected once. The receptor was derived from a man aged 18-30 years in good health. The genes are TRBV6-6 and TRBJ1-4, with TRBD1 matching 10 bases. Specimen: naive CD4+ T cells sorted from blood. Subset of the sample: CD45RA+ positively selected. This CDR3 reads CASSYERTGGFEKLFF. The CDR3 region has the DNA TGTGCCAGCAGTTACGAGAGGACAGGGGGTTTTGAAAAACTGTTTTTT.